The subject of this entry is one T cell receptor (beta chain). The sample belongs to a study of blood T cell repertoires in COVID-19. At the level of the study: COVID-19 samples collected from the United States, Italy and Spain covered acute and convalescent phases. T cells, B-cell-depleted T cells, or PBMCs provided the cDNA or gDNA that served as material.

The CDR3 contains 13 residues. Germline assignment: CDR1 KGHDR and CDR2 SFDVKD. The ends were cut back, 5 bases at V and 5 bases at J, with 11 bases in the middle. In the original workflow: Reference gene primer amplification in the assay estimated nucleated cell counts. The table came from immunoSEQ multiplex PCR; TCRdb's copy has only in-frame clones and leaves some out. V and J calls and clone size follow that table, whereas D and trimming were derived from the DNA. The sample records nearly 350,000 clones, about 88% being singletons. Patients of the Seattle cohort, enrolled during active infection, were followed longitudinally.

The clonotype comes from a woman in her seventies with COVID-19, enrolled during active disease. The material sequenced was peripheral blood. J is TRBJ1-1 and V is TRBV24-1; D is ambiguous. The CDR3 here is CATSVSERTEAFF. CDR3 nucleotides: TGTGCCACCAGTGTGAGTGAGAGGACTGAAGCTTTCTTT.